Listed here is a single T cell receptor beta chain. The source of the sample is a study of blood T cell repertoires in COVID-19. Libraries were prepared by immunoSEQ multiplex PCR; TCRdb keeps only in-frame clonotypes and omits some of them. The sample lists 180,000 or so clones; roughly 88% were seen once. In assigning cohorts, the study relied on participant-reported clinical history. Sample: PBMCs or T cells enriched from blood (not recorded which). The TCR comes from a woman aged 60 to 75 who had recovered from COVID-19.

The CDR3 is CASSEWDRNTEAFF. The CDR3 DNA follows: TGTGCCAGCAGTGAATGGGACAGGAACACTGAAGCTTTCTTT. The gene calls are TRBV6-1 and TRBJ1-1, with TRBD1 identical over 7 bases. The V gene's germline CDR1 is MNHNS and CDR2 SASEGT. The CDR3 is 14 residues long. J gave up 1 base and V 2 bases, and 1 base lay outside the gene matches.